This T cell receptor beta chain was identified during a study of blood T cell repertoires in COVID-19. Overall study context: Italy, Spain and the United States were the sources of the convalescent and acute COVID-19 samples.

Original data processing: Using reference gene primer amplification, nucleated cell counts were estimated. Profiling relied on immunoSEQ multiplex PCR, and the TCRdb table lists in-frame clones only, not all of them. V, J and clone size reflect that table, while D and trimming were determined from the DNA. The table shows fewer than 250,000 clones, with around 92% occurring only once. The junction had 6 bases not matched to a gene; V was cut back by 2 bases and J by 6 bases. Germline values: CDR1 KGHDR, CDR2 SFDVKD. This CDR3 region has 16 residues. Recruitment covered fewer than 25 US areas and drew participants whose ages spanned about 18 to 90 years. Participants' reported clinical history set cohort assignment.

The rearrangement links TRBV24-1 to TRBJ2-1; TRBD1 aligns across 10 bases. Input material: PBMCs or T cells enriched from blood (not recorded which). The receptor comes from a woman under 30 who had recovered from COVID-19. The CDR3 sequence: CATSDYLGQGSNEQFF. The CDR3, as DNA: TGTGCCACCAGTGATTATCTGGGACAGGGGTCCAATGAGCAGTTCTTC.